This T cell receptor beta chain was documented in a study of CD8+ T cells in alopecia areata. Whole-study findings and limits: Scalp sequencing captures resident alphabeta T cells of normal skin too. With patients, TCR sharing proved less clear than in mice, a difference possibly related to HLA. Researchers report lesional scalp, most notably alopecia totalis/universalis, outstripped normal scalp in clonality.

PBMCs were stained for CD3, CD4 and CD8, and CD4+ and CD8+ T cells were sorted. As regards this clone: The antigen is undetermined.

RNA was isolated and reverse transcribed to cDNA, the sequencing template. Assay used: immunoSEQ multiplex PCR; TCRdb lists only in-frame clones, some missing. The data show 150,000 or so clones, roughly 50% seen once. The CDR3 has 16 amino acids. Germline loops: CDR1 SGHAT, CDR2 FQNNGV. The V and J ends lost 2 bases and 4 bases, in that order; junction bases with no gene match: 5. The rearrangement joins TRBV11-2 to TRBJ2-3; 11 bases agree with TRBD2. The receptor was derived from a human donor in good health. Sequenced material: CD4+ T cells sorted from blood. CDR3 bases: TGTGCCAGCAGCTTAAATGTAGCGGGAGGGCCAGATACGCAGTATTTT. Translation gives CASSLNVAGGPDTQYF.